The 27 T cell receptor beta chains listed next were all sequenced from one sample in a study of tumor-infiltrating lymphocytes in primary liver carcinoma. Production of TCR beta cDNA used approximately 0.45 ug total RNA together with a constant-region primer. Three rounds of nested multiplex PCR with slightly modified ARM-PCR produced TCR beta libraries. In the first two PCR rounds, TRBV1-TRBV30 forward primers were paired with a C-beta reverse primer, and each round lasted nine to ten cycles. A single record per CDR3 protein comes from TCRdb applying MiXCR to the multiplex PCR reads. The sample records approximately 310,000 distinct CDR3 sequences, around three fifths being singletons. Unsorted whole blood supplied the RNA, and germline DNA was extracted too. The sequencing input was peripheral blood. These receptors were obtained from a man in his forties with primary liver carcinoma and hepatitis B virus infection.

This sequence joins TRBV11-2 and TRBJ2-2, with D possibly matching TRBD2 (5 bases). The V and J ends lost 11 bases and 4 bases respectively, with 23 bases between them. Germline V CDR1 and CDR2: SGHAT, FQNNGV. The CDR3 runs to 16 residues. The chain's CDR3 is CAVTKGVTSVTGELFF. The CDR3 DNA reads TGTGCCGTCACTAAGGGAGTCACCTCAGTCACCGGGGAGCTGTTTTTT.

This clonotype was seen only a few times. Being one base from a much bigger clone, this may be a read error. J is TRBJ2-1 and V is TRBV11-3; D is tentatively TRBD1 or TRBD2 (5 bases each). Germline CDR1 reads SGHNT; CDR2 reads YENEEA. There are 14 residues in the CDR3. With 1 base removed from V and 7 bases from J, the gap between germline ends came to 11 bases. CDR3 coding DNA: TGTGCCAGCAGCTTAGGGGGACCAAGTAATGAGCAGTTCTTC. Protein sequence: CASSLGGPSNEQFF.

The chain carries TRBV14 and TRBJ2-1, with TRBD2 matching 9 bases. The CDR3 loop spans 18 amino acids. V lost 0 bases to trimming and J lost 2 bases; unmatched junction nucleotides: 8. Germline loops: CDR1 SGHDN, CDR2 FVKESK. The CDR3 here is CASSQDLGSGSPYNEQFF. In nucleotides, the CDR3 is TGTGCCAGCAGCCAAGATTTGGGTAGCGGGAGTCCCTACAATGAGCAGTTCTTC. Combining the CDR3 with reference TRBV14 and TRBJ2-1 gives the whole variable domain EAGVTQFPSHSVIEKGQTVTLRCDPISGHDNLYWYRRVMGKEIKFLLHFVKESKQDESGMPNNRFLAERTGGTYSTLKVQPAELEDSGVYFCASSQDLGSGSPYNEQFFGPGTRLTVL.

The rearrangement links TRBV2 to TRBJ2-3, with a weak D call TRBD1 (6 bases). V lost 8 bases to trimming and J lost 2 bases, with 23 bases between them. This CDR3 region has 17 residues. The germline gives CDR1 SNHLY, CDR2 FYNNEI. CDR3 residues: CASRLTGTPTNTDTQYF. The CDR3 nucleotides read TGTGCCAGCCGACTTACCGGGACACCGACTAACACAGATACGCAGTATTTT.

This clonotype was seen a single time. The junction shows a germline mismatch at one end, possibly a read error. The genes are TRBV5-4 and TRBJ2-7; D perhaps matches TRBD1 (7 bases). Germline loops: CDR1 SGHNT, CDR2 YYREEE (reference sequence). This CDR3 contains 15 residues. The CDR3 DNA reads TGTGCCAGCAGCCTCCAGACAGGGAGGTCCTACGGGCAGTACTTC. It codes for CASSLQTGRSYGQYF.

CDR3 sequence: CASSFGSDNYGYTF. DNA for the CDR3: TGTGCCAGCAGCTTCGGGAGCGACAACTATGGCTACACCTTC. V usage is TRBV13 and J usage is TRBJ1-2; D not certain. This CDR3 has 14 amino acids. V lost 3 bases, J lost 2 bases, and 10 bases lay in between. The germline V gene encodes CDR1 PRHDT and CDR2 FYEKMQ (reference sequence).

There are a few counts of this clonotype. In DNA, the CDR3 is TGTGCCAGCAGTCGGGCTAGCGGGAGGACGGTAGAGACCCAGTACTTC. Encoded protein: CASSRASGRTVETQYF. The chain combines TRBV28 with TRBJ2-5, with 11 bases identical to TRBD2. Germline V gene data show CDR1 as MDHEN and CDR2 as SYDVKM. The CDR3 length is 16 residues. V shed 5 bases, J shed 4 bases, and the junction held 9 bases outside the gene matches.

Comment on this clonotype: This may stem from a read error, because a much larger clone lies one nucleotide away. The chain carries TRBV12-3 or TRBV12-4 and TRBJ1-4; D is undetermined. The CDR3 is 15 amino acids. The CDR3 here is CASSLSHRRDEKLSF. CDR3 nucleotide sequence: TGTGCCAGCAGTTTATCGCATCGGAGGGATGAAAAACTGTCTTTT.

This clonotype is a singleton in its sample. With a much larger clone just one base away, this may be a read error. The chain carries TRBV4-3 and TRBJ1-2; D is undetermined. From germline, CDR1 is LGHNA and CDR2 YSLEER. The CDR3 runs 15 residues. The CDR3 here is CANSQEGQRASGYTF. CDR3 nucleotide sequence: TGCGCCAACAGCCAAGAAGGGCAGAGGGCAAGTGGCTACACCTTC.

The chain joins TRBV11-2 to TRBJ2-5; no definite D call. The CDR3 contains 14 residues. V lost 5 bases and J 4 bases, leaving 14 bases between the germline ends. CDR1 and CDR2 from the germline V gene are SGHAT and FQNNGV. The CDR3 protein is CASSPTWTRETQYF. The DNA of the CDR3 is TGTGCCAGCAGCCCCACATGGACCCGAGAGACCCAGTACTTC.

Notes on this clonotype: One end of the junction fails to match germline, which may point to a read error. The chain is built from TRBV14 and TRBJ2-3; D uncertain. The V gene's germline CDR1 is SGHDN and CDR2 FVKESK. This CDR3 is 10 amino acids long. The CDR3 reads CAISRDTQYF. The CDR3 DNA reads TGTGCCATCAGCCGGGATACGCAGTATTTT.

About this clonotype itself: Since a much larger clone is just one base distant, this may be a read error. The CDR3 loop is CASSLSLAGKDEQFF. CDR3 sequence (DNA): TGTGCCAGCAGTTTGTCGCTAGCGGGAAAGGATGAGCAGTTCTTC. The V call is TRBV12-3 or TRBV12-4, the J call TRBJ2-1, with 9 bases matching TRBD2. The V segment lost 3 bases and the J segment 8 bases; nucleotides outside the gene matches: 8. The CDR3 spans 15 residues.

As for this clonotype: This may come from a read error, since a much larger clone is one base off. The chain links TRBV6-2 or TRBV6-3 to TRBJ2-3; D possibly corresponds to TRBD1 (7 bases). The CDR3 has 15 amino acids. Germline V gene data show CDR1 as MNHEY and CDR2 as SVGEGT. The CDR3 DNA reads TGTGCCAGCAGTGCCACAGGAGGAGGGACAGATACGAAGTATTTT. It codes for CASSATGGGTDTKYF.

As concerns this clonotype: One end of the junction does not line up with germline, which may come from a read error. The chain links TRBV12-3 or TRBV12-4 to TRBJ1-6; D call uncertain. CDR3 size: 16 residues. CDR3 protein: CASSLRPLREGSPLQF. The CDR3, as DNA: TGTGCCAGCAGTTTAAGGCCCTTAAGGGAAGGTTCACCCCTCCAGTTT.

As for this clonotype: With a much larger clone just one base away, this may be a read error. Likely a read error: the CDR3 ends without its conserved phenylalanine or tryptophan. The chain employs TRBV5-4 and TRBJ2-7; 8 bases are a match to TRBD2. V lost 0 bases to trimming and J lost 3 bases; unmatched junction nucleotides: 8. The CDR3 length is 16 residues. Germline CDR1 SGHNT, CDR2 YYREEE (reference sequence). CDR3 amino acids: CASSLAGGPTGYEQYL. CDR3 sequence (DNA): TGTGCCAGCAGCTTGGCGGGAGGGCCAACGGGCTACGAGCAGTACTTA.

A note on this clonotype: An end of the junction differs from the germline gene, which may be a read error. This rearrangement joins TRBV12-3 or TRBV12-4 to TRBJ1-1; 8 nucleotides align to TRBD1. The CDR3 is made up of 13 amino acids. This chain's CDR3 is CASSLGQGTGAFF. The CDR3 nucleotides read TGTGCCAGCAGCCTAGGACAGGGAACTGGAGCTTTCTTT.

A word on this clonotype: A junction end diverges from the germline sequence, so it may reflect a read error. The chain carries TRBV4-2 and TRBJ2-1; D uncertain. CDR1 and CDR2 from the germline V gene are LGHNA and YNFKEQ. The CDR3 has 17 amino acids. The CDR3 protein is CACSQSLTYSSYNGQFF. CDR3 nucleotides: TGTGCCTGCAGCCAATCCCTTACCTATAGCTCCTACAATGGGCAGTTCTTC.

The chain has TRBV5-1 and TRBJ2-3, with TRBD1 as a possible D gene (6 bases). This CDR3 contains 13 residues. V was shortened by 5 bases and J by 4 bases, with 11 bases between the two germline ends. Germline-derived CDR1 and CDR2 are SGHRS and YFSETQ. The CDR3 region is CASSGGSADTQYF. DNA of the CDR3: TGCGCCAGCAGTGGGGGCAGCGCAGATACGCAGTATTTT.

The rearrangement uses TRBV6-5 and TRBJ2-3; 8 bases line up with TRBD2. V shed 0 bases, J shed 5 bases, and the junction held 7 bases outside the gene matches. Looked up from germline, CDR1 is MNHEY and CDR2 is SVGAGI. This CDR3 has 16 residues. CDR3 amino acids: CASSYSLAASRDTQYF. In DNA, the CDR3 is TGTGCCAGCAGTTACTCACTAGCGGCCTCCAGAGATACGCAGTATTTT.

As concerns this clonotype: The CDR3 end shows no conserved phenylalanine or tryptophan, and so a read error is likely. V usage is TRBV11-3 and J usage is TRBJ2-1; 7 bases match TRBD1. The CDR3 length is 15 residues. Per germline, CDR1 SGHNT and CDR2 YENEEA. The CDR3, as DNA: TGTGCCAGCAGCCCACAGGGGAGTGGGTACAGTGAGCAGTTCTCC. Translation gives CASSPQGSGYSEQFS.

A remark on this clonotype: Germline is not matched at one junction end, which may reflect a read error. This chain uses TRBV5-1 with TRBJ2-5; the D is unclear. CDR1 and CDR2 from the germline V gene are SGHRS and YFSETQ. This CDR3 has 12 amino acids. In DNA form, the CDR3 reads TGCGCCAGCAACTTGAACAAAGAGACCCAGTACTTC. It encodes CASNLNKETQYF.

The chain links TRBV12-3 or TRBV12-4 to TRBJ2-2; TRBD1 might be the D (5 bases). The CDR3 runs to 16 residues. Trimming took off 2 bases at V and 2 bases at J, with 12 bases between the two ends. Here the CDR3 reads CASSLYPGSNTGELFF. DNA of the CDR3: TGTGCCAGCAGTTTATACCCAGGGTCCAACACCGGGGAGCTGTTTTTT.

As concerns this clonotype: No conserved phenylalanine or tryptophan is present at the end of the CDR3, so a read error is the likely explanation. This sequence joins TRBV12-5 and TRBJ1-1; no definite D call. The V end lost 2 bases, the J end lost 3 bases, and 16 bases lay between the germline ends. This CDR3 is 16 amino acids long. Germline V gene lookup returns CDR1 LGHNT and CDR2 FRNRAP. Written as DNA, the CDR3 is TGTGCTAGTGGTTTGTCCGGCCCGATTTGGGACACTGAAGCTTTCTTA. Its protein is CASGLSGPIWDTEAFL.

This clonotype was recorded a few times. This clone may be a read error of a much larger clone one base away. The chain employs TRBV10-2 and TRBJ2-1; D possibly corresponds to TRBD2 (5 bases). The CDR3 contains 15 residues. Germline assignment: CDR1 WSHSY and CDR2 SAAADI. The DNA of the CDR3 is TGCGCCAACAGTGTAACTAGACCGCCTTACAATGAGCAGTTCTTC. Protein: CANSVTRPPYNEQFF.

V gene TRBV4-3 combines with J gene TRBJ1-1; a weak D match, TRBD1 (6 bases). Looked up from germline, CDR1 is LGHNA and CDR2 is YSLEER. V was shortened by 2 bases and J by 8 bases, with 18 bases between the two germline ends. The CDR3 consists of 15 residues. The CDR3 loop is CASSQSQGGSTEAFF. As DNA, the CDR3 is TGCGCCAGCAGCCAATCACAGGGTGGGTCCACGGAAGCTTTCTTT.

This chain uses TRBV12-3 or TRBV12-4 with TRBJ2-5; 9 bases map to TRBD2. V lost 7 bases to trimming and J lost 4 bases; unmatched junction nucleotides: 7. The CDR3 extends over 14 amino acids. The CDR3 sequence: CASTHSGSGETQYF. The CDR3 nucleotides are TGTGCCAGCACCCATAGCGGGAGTGGAGAGACCCAGTACTTC.

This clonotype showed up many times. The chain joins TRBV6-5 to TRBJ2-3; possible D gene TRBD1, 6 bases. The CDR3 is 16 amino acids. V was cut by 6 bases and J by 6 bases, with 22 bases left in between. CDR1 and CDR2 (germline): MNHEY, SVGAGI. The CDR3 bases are TGTGCCAGCAGCTTGGAACAGGGCGCCTTAGGCGATACGCAGTATTTT. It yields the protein CASSLEQGALGDTQYF.